The 25 T cell receptor beta chains in this list originate from one sample, sequenced in a study of beta chain features in type 1 diabetes. Reverse transcribing all isolated RNA meant expressed TCRB transcripts were sequenced. TCRdb's table, derived via immunoSEQ multiplex PCR, lists solely in-frame clones and lacks some. The data hold some 900,000 clones, with roughly a sixth observed a single time. Sequenced material: naive CD4+ T cells from blood. The receptors stem from a woman aged 18-29 years in good health.

This clone was counted between two and nine times. The chain employs TRBV7-9 and TRBJ2-1, with TRBD2 matching 13 bases. The germline gives CDR1 SEHNR, CDR2 FQNEAQ (reference sequence). With 5 bases clipped from V and 8 bases from J, the junction kept 6 bases outside the gene matches. The CDR3 sequence is 15 residues long. The DNA for the CDR3 is TGTGCCAGCAGCCCCCGGACTAGCGGGAGCTATGAGCAGTTCTTC. Its translation: CASSPRTSGSYEQFF.

DNA of the CDR3: TGTGCCAGCAGCTTAGGAGCCGGGTTGAACTACGAGCAGTACTTC. Translated: CASSLGAGLNYEQYF. The chain employs TRBV7-3 and TRBJ2-7, with unresolved D. The CDR3 length is 15 residues. Germline V CDR1 and CDR2: SGHTA, FQGTGA. Trimming took 2 bases from V and 3 from J, leaving 14 bases between them.

The chain links TRBV7-9 to TRBJ2-5, with 7 bases fitting TRBD2. This CDR3 contains 16 residues. Germline V gene sequence: CDR1 SEHNR, CDR2 FQNEAQ (reference sequence). After removal of 5 bases from V and 4 bases from J, the junction contained 13 bases not matched to a gene. CDR3 sequence (DNA): TGTGCCAGCAGCCCCGATCCACTAGCGCCGGGAGAGACCCAGTACTTC. Residues: CASSPDPLAPGETQYF. Variable domain in full (rest from reference TRBV7-9 and TRBJ2-5): DTGVSQNPRHKITKRGQNVTFRCDPISEHNRLYWYRQTLGQGPEFLTYFQNEAQLEKSRLLSDRFSAERPKGSFSTLEIQRTEQGDSAMYLCASSPDPLAPGETQYFGPGTRLLVL.

The DNA of the CDR3 is TGTGCCAGCAGATCACTGGGCCAAGAGACCCAGTACTTC. Amino acids: CASRSLGQETQYF. The chain is built from TRBV27 and TRBJ2-5; no reliable D call. The CDR3 has 13 amino acids. CDR1 and CDR2 (germline): MNHEY, SMNVEV (reference sequence). Trimming took off 6 bases at V and 1 base at J, with 9 bases between the two ends.

This clone was detected only a few times. V is TRBV11-3 and J is TRBJ2-2; D unclear. The CDR3 spans 15 residues. CDR1 SGHNT and CDR2 YENEEA come from the germline V gene. Trimming left V 3 bases short and J 1 base short, with 9 bases between. The CDR3 region has the DNA TGTGCCAGCAGCTTTTATAACGGGAACACCGGGGAGCTGTTTTTT. The encoded protein is CASSFYNGNTGELFF. The whole variable domain, remainder taken from reference TRBV11-3 and TRBJ2-2, is EAGVVQSPRYKIIEKKQPVAFWCNPISGHNTLYWYLQNLGQGPELLIRYENEEAVDDSQLPKDRFSAERLKGVDSTLKIQPAELGDSAVYLCASSFYNGNTGELFFGEGSRLTVL.

This clone turned up a few times. The chain carries TRBV6-5 and TRBJ1-2; 7 positions agree with TRBD1. The CDR3 extends over 13 amino acids. Trimming cost V 10 bases and J 6 bases; bases outside gene matches: 11. Germline lookup yields CDR1 MNHEY and CDR2 SVGAGI. The CDR3 spells CAISRTGYDGYTF. CDR3 bases: TGTGCCATCAGCCGGACAGGCTATGATGGCTACACCTTC.

The rearrangement uses TRBV4-1 and TRBJ2-1, with D maybe TRBD2 (6 bases). The CDR3 contains 16 residues. Germline lookup yields CDR1 MGHRA and CDR2 YSYEKL. The V end was cut by 1 base, the J end by 2 bases, with 12 bases between. Here the CDR3 reads CASSQAKRVTYNEQFF. Written as DNA, the CDR3 is TGCGCCAGCAGCCAAGCTAAGCGGGTTACCTACAATGAGCAGTTCTTC.

J is TRBJ2-5 and V is TRBV18; 10 positions match TRBD2. The junction had 8 bases not matched to a gene; V was cut back by 5 bases and J by 5 bases. The CDR3 sequence is 15 residues long. Germline values: CDR1 KGHSH, CDR2 LQKENI. In DNA, the CDR3 is TGTGCCAGCTCAACAAGCGGGAGGGCCCCCGAGACCCAGTACTTC. It encodes CASSTSGRAPETQYF. Filled out from reference TRBV18 and TRBJ2-5, the complete variable domain reads NAGVMQNPRHLVRRRGQEARLRCSPMKGHSHVYWYRQLPEEGLKFMVYLQKENIIDESGMPKERFSAEFPKEGPSILRIQQVVRGDSAAYFCASSTSGRAPETQYFGPGTRLLVL.

The rearrangement joins TRBV5-1 to TRBJ2-1, with 7 bases identical to TRBD2. Losses at the gene ends were 4 bases for V and 1 base for J; bases not matched to a gene: 11. The CDR3 covers 17 residues. Germline CDR1 and CDR2: SGHRS and YFSETQ. Here the CDR3 reads CASSPSGGSWSYNEQFF. CDR3 coding DNA: TGCGCCAGCAGCCCGTCGGGGGGATCCTGGTCCTACAATGAGCAGTTCTTC.

The chain employs TRBV18 and TRBJ2-1; D remains ambiguous. V lost 2 bases and J 5 bases, leaving 7 bases between the germline ends. The CDR3 length is 13 residues. The germline gives CDR1 KGHSH, CDR2 LQKENI. Here the CDR3 DNA reads TGTGCCAGCTCACCATCCAGGAACAATGAGCAGTTCTTC. Translation: CASSPSRNNEQFF.

The rearrangement joins TRBV7-3 to TRBJ1-5; D remains ambiguous. The V end was cut by 6 bases, the J end by 7 bases, with 10 bases between. The CDR3 has 12 amino acids. Germline-derived CDR1 and CDR2 are SGHTA and FQGTGA. The CDR3 loop is CASRSLGQPQHF. For the CDR3, the DNA is TGTGCCAGCAGATCCCTTGGACAGCCCCAGCATTTT. The full variable domain, in which reference TRBV7-3 and TRBJ1-5 provide the parts outside the CDR3, is GAGVSQTPSNKVTEKGKYVELRCDPISGHTALYWYRQSLGQGPEFLIYFQGTGAADDSGLPNDRFFAVRPEGSVSTLKIQRTERGDSAVYLCASRSLGQPQHFGDGTRLSIL.

The sample holds a few counts of this clone. The chain uses TRBV4-2 and TRBJ2-5, with D possibly being TRBD1 or TRBD2 (5 bases each). CDR3 size: 16 residues. Germline V gene lookup returns CDR1 LGHNA and CDR2 YNFKEQ. V lost 0 bases and J 5 bases, leaving 16 bases between the germline ends. CDR3 DNA: TGTGCCAGCAGCCAAGATGCCCAGGGATCGGGGGAGACCCAGTACTTC. It translates to CASSQDAQGSGETQYF.

This chain uses TRBV5-4 with TRBJ2-3, with D possibly called TRBD1 or TRBD2 (5 bases each). Germline CDR1 reads SGHNT; CDR2 reads YYREEE (reference sequence). CDR3 length: 15 amino acids. V lost 3 bases and J 1 base, leaving 12 bases between the germline ends. In DNA form, the CDR3 reads TGTGCCAGCAGCTCGGTTGGGGGAGGCACAGATACGCAGTATTTT. Its protein product is CASSSVGGGTDTQYF.

J is TRBJ2-1 and V is TRBV9; 11 bases align to TRBD2. The ends lost 4 bases at V and 6 bases at J; junction bases unmatched: 6. The CDR3 extends over 15 amino acids. Per germline, CDR1 SGDLS and CDR2 YYNGEE. CDR3 nucleotides: TGTGCCAGCAGCACACTAGCGGGAGACGTCAATGAGCAGTTCTTC. Amino acids: CASSTLAGDVNEQFF.

This clone turned up a few times. The rearrangement uses TRBV4-3 and TRBJ1-2; D not resolved. The germline V gene has CDR1 LGHNA and CDR2 YSLEER. Deletions cut 0 bases from V and 4 bases from J, with 9 bases between. The CDR3 is made up of 14 amino acids. CDR3 bases: TGCGCCAGCAGCCAAGACAGAAAGTCCTATGGCTACACCTTC. Translated: CASSQDRKSYGYTF.

This sequence joins TRBV7-2 and TRBJ2-5; D call uncertain. V was pared by 0 bases and J by 5 bases, with 10 bases between. The CDR3 is made up of 14 amino acids. CDR1 is SGHTA and CDR2 is FQGNSA in the germline V gene. Written as DNA, the CDR3 is TGTGCCAGCAGCTTAGCGGCGTTGGGGGAGACCCAGTACTTC. Its translation: CASSLAALGETQYF.

A few counts support this clone. The V call is TRBV7-2, the J call TRBJ2-4; tentatively, D is TRBD1 (5 bases). The CDR3 consists of 15 residues. V was cut by 2 bases and J by 4 bases, with 12 bases left in between. In germline, CDR1 is SGHTA, CDR2 FQGNSA. Written as DNA, the CDR3 is TGTGCCAGCAGCTTAAGGGGCAACGCGAAAAACATTCAGTACTTC. The encoded protein is CASSLRGNAKNIQYF.

This clone appeared a few times. The CDR3, as DNA: TGCGCCAGCAGCCCTGCGGCAGGGGGCGTGAAAAACACCATATATTTT. Its protein product is CASSPAAGGVKNTIYF. The chain uses TRBV5-1 and TRBJ1-3; 8 bases are shared with TRBD1. Germline V gives CDR1 SGHRS, CDR2 YFSETQ. The V segment lost 4 bases and the J segment 6 bases; nucleotides outside the gene matches: 12. This CDR3 is 16 amino acids long.

This clone has only a few counts. The chain links TRBV9 to TRBJ1-1, with D perhaps TRBD1 (5 bases). CDR1 and CDR2 (germline): SGDLS, YYNGEE. Between the trimmed V and J ends, which lost 0 bases and 3 bases, there was a span of 9 bases. The CDR3 runs 14 residues. CDR3 residues: CASSVALQDTEAFF. The CDR3, as DNA: TGTGCCAGCAGCGTAGCTTTACAGGACACTGAAGCTTTCTTT.

The V and J genes are TRBV18 and TRBJ2-2, with 8 positions matching TRBD2. Germline V gives CDR1 KGHSH, CDR2 LQKENI. The CDR3 totals 14 residues. Trimming took 6 bases from V and 5 from J; bases not matched to a gene: 5. CDR3 coding DNA: TGTGCCAGCTCCCCGAGCGGGAGAACCGGGGAGCTGTTTTTT. Encoded protein: CASSPSGRTGELFF.

A word on this clone: Other DNA sequences from this sample encode an identical CDR3 as well. The chain has TRBV18 and TRBJ2-5; unclear D gene. The CDR3 runs to 11 residues. The germline gives CDR1 KGHSH, CDR2 LQKENI. The V end was cut by 3 bases, the J end by 5 bases, with 4 bases between. The CDR3: CASSPGETQYF. CDR3 bases: TGTGCCAGCTCACCCGGCGAGACCCAGTACTTC.

The sample holds a few counts of this clone. This chain uses TRBV19 with TRBJ2-2, with a tentative D call TRBD2 (5 bases). Trimming pared 10 bases from V and 6 bases from J, leaving 12 bases between. This CDR3 contains 12 residues. Germline V gene sequence: CDR1 LNHDA, CDR2 SQIVND (reference sequence). The CDR3 protein is CATAWRPGELFF. In DNA form, the CDR3 reads TGTGCCACCGCCTGGAGGCCCGGGGAGCTGTTTTTT.

The V call is TRBV14, the J call TRBJ2-7, with TRBD2 identical over 10 bases. The CDR3 loop spans 21 amino acids. The germline V gene has CDR1 SGHDN and CDR2 FVKESK. Germline trimming cut 2 bases from V and 2 bases from J; bases unmatched to any gene: 21. The CDR3 DNA is TGTGCCAGCAGCCAACTCAAACAGGGGCTAGCGGGAGTGAAGGCAACCTACGAGCAGTACTTC. Encoded protein: CASSQLKQGLAGVKATYEQYF.

The chain is built from TRBV7-8 and TRBJ2-7; 8 bases match TRBD2. CDR3 length: 14 amino acids. Losses at the gene ends were 5 bases for V and 3 bases for J; bases not matched to a gene: 6. Looked up from germline, CDR1 is SGHVS and CDR2 is FQNEAQ. DNA of the CDR3: TGTGCCAGCAGCCGAGGACTAGCTATCTACGAGCAGTACTTC. Amino acid sequence: CASSRGLAIYEQYF.

The chain has TRBV5-1 and TRBJ2-1, with D tentatively TRBD2 (6 bases). The CDR3 totals 16 residues. Per germline, CDR1 SGHRS and CDR2 YFSETQ. Trimming took off 4 bases at V and 5 bases at J, with 19 bases between the two ends. The CDR3 sequence: CASSPLAVLSHNEQFF. CDR3 DNA sequence: TGCGCCAGCAGCCCTTTAGCGGTTTTGAGTCACAATGAGCAGTTCTTC.